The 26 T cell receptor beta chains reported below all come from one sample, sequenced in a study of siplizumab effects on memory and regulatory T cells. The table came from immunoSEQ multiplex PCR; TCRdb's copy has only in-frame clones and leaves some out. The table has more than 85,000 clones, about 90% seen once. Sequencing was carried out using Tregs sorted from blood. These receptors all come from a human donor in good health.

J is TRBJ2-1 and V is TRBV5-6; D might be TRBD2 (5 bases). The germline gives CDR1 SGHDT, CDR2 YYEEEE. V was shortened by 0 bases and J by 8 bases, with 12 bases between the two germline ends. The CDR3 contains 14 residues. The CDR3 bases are TGTGCCAGCAGCTTGGCGGCTAGCACATATGAGCAGTTCTTC. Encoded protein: CASSLAASTYEQFF.

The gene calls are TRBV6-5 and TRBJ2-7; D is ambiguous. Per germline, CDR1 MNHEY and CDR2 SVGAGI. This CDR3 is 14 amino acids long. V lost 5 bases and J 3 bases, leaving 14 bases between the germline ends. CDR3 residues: CASSVLTQSYEQYF. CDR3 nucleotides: TGTGCCAGCAGTGTTCTAACACAGAGCTACGAGCAGTACTTC.

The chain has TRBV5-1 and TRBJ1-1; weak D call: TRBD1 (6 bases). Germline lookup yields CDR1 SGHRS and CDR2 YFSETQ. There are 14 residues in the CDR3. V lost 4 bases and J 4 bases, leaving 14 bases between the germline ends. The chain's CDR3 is CASSLTGSSTEAFF. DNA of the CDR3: TGCGCCAGCAGCCTAACAGGGAGTAGCACTGAAGCTTTCTTT.

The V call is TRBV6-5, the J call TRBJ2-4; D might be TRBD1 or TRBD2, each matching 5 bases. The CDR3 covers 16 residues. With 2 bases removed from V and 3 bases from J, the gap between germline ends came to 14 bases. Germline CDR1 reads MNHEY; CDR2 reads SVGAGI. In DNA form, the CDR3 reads TGTGCCAGCAGTTACAGAGCGGACAATGGCAAAAACATTCAGTACTTC. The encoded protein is CASSYRADNGKNIQYF.

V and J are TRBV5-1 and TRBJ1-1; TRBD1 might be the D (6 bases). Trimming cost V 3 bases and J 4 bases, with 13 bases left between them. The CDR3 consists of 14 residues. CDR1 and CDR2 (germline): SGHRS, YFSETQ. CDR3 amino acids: CASSSRGHGTEAFF. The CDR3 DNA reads TGCGCCAGCAGCTCCCGGGGACACGGCACTGAAGCTTTCTTT.

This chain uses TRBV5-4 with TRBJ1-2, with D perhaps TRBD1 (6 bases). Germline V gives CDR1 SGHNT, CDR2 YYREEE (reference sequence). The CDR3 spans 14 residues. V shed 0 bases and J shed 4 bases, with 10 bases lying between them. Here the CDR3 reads CASSLDTGFYGYTF. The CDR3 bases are TGTGCCAGCAGCTTGGACACAGGGTTCTATGGCTACACCTTC.

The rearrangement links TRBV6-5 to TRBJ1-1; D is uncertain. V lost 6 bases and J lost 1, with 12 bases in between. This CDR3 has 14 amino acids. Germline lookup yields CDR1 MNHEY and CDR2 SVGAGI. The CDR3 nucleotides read TGTGCCAGCAGGGGTCGCACCTCGAACACTGAAGCTTTCTTT. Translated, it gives CASRGRTSNTEAFF.

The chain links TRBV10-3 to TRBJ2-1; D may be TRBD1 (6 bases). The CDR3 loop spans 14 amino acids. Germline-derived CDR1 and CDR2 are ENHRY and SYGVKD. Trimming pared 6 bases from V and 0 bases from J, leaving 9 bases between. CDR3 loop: CAIRTGSSYNEQFF. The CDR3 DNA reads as TGTGCCATCAGAACAGGGAGCTCCTACAATGAGCAGTTCTTC.

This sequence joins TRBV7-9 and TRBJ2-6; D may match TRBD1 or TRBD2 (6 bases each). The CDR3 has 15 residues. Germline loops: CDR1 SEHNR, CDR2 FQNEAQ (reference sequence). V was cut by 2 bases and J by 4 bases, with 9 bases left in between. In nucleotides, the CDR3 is TGTGCCAGCAGCTTATGGGGGGCCGGGGCCAACGTCCTGACTTTC. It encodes CASSLWGAGANVLTF.

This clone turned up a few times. The CDR3 region has the DNA TGTGCCAGCAGTTACAGGGACTACGAGCAGTACTTC. Its translation: CASSYRDYEQYF. V usage is TRBV2 and J usage is TRBJ2-7; maybe TRBD1 (6 bases). This CDR3 spans 12 amino acids. The V gene's germline CDR1 is SNHLY and CDR2 FYNNEI. V was pared by 5 bases and J by 3 bases, with 8 bases between.

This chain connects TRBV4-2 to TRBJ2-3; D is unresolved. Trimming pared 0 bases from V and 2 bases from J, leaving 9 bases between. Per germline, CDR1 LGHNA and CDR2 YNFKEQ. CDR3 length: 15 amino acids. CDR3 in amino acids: CASSQEGAITDTQYF. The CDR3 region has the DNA TGTGCCAGCAGCCAAGAAGGCGCCATCACAGATACGCAGTATTTT.

The CDR3 nucleotides read TGTGCCACCAGCAGAGATGGGCTAATTGGCCAAGAGACCCAGTACTTC. It is translated as CATSRDGLIGQETQYF. V usage is TRBV15 and J usage is TRBJ2-5; no clear D gene. V lost 0 bases and J 1 base, leaving 12 bases between the germline ends. Germline V lookup: CDR1 LNHNV, CDR2 YYDKDF (reference sequence). This CDR3 spans 16 amino acids.

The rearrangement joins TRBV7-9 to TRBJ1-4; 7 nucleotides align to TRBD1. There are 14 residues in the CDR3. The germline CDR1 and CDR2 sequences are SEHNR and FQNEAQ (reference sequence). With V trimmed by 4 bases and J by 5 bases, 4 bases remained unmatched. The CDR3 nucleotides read TGTGCCAGCAGCTCCCTGACAGGGAATGAAAAACTGTTTTTT. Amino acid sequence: CASSSLTGNEKLFF.

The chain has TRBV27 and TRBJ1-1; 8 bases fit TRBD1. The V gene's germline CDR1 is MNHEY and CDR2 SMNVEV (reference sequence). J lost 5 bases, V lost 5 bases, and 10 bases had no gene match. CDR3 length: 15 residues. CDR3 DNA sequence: TGTGCCAGCAGTCCTCGACAGGGGAAGGGGACTGAAGCTTTCTTT. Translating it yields CASSPRQGKGTEAFF.

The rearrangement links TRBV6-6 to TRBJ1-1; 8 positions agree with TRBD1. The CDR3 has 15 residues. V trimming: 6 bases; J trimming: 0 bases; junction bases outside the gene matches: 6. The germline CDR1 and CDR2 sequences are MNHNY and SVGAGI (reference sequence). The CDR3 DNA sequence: TGTGCCAGCAGCCGGGGGGACAGGCTGAACACTGAAGCTTTCTTT. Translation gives CASSRGDRLNTEAFF.

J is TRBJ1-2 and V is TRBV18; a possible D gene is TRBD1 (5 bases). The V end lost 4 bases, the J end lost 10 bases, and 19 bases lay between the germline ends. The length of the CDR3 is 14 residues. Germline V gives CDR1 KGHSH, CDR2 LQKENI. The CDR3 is CASSRSFDLGDYTF. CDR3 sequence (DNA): TGTGCCAGCTCACGCTCGTTCGATCTAGGGGACTACACCTTC.

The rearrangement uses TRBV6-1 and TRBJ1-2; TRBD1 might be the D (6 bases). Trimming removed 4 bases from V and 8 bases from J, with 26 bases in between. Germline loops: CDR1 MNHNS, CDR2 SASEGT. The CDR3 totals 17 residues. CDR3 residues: CASSGRGPRGAGIGYTF. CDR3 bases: TGTGCCAGCAGTGGCAGGGGACCCAGGGGAGCGGGAATCGGCTACACCTTC.

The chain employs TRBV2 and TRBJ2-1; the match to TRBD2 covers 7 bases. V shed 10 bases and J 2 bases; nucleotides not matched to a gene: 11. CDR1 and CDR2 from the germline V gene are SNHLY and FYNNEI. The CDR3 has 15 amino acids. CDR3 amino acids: CAKGGVLAAYNEQFF. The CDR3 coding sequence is TGTGCCAAAGGTGGGGTCCTAGCGGCCTACAATGAGCAGTTCTTC.

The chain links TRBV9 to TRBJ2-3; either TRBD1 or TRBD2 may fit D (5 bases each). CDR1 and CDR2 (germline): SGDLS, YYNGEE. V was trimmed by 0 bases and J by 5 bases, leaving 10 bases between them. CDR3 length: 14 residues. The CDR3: CASSVGGIQDTQYF. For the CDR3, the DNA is TGTGCCAGCAGCGTAGGGGGGATTCAAGATACGCAGTATTTT.

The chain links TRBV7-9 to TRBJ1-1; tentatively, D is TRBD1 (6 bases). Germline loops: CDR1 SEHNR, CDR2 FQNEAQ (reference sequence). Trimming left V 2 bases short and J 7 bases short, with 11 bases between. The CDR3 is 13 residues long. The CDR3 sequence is CASSLSRGGEAFF. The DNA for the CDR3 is TGTGCCAGCAGCTTATCCCGAGGGGGTGAAGCTTTCTTT.

CDR3 loop: CASSLTGNTNEQYF. CDR3 nucleotides: TGTGCCAGCAGCCTGACAGGGAACACAAACGAGCAGTACTTC. V is TRBV7-6 and J is TRBJ2-7; 7 bases are a match to TRBD1. The CDR3 spans 14 residues. The V and J ends lost 5 bases and 5 bases, in that order; junction bases with no gene match: 9. CDR1 SGHVS and CDR2 FNYEAQ come from the germline V gene.

CDR3 in amino acids: CASSYTSVRAEAFF. The CDR3 DNA reads as TGTGCCAGCAGTTACACCTCTGTGAGGGCTGAAGCTTTCTTT. The chain couples TRBV6-6 to TRBJ1-1; D ambiguous. This CDR3 region has 14 residues. Looked up from germline, CDR1 is MNHNY and CDR2 is SVGAGI (reference sequence). The V and J ends lost 2 bases and 6 bases respectively, with 13 bases between them.

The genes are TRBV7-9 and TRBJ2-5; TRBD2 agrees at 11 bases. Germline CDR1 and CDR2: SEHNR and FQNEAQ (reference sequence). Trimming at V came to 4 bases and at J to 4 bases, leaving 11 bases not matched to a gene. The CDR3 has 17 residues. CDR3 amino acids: CASSSRERGLAGETQYF. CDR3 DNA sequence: TGTGCCAGCAGCTCAAGAGAGCGCGGACTAGCGGGAGAGACCCAGTACTTC.

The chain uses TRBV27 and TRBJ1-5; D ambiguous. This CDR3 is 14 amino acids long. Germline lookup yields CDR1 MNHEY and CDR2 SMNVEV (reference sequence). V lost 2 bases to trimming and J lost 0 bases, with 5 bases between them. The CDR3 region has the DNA TGTGCCAGCAGTTTAGGGGATAGCAATCAGCCCCAGCATTTT. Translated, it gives CASSLGDSNQPQHF.

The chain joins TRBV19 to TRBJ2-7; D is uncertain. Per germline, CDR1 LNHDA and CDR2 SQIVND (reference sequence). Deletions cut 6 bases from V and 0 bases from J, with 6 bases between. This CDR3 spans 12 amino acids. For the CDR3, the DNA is TGTGCCAGTAGCCCCCACTCCTACGAGCAGTACTTC. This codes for CASSPHSYEQYF. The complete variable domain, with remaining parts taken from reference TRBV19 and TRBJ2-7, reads DGGITQSPKYLFRKEGQNVTLSCEQNLNHDAMYWYRQDPGQGLRLIYYSQIVNDFQKGDIAEGYSVSREKKESFPLTVTSAQKNPTAFYLCASSPHSYEQYFGPGTRLTVT.

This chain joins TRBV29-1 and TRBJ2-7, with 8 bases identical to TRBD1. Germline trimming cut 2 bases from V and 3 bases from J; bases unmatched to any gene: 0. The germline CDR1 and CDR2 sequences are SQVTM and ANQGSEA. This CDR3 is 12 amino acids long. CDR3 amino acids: CSVETGGYEQYF. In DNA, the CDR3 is TGCAGCGTTGAAACAGGGGGCTACGAGCAGTACTTC.